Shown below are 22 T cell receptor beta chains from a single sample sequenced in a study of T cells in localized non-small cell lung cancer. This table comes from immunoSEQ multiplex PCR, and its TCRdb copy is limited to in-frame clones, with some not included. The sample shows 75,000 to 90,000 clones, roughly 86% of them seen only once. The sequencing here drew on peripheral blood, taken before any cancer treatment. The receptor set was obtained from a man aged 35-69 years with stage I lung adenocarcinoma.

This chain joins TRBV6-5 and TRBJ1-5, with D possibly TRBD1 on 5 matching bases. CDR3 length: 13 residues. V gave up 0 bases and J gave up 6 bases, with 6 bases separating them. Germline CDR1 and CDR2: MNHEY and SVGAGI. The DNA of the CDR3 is TGTGCCAGCAGTTACTCGAGGGGTCAGCCCCAGCATTTT. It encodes CASSYSRGQPQHF.

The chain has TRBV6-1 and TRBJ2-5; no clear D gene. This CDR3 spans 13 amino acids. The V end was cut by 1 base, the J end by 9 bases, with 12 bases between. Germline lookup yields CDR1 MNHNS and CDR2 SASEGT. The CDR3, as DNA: TGTGCCAGCAGTGAAGGACTGGGTGAGGCCCAGTACTTC. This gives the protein CASSEGLGEAQYF.

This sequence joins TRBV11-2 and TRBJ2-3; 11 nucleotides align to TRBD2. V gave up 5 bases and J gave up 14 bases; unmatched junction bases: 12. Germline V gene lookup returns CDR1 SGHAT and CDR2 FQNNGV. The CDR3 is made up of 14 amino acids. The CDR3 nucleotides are TGTGCCAGCAGCAATATCCTAGCGGGGGGCTTCACGTATTTT. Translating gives CASSNILAGGFTYF.

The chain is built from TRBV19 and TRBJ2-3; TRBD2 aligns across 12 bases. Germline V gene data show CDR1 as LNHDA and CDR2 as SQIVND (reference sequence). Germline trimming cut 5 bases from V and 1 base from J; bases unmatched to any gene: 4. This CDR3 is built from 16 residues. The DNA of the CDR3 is TGTGCCAGTAGTCCAAGACTAGCGGGAGGCACAGATACGCAGTATTTT. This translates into CASSPRLAGGTDTQYF.

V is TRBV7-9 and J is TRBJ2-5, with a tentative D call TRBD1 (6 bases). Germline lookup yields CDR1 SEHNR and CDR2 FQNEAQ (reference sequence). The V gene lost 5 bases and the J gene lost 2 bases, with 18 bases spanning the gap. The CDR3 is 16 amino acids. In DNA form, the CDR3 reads TGTGCCAGCAGCCTTTTCAAAGGGGGTGGGCAAGAGACCCAGTACTTC. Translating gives CASSLFKGGGQETQYF.

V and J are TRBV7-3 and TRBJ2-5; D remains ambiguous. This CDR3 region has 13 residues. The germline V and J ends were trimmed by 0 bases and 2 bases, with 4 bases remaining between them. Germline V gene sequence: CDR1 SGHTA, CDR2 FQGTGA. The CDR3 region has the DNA TGTGCCAGCAGCTTAACAGTTCAAGAGACCCAGTACTTC. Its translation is CASSLTVQETQYF. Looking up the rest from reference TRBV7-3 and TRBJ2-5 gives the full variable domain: GAGVSQTPSNKVTEKGKYVELRCDPISGHTALYWYRQSLGQGPEFLIYFQGTGAADDSGLPNDRFFAVRPEGSVSTLKIQRTERGDSAVYLCASSLTVQETQYFGPGTRLLVL.

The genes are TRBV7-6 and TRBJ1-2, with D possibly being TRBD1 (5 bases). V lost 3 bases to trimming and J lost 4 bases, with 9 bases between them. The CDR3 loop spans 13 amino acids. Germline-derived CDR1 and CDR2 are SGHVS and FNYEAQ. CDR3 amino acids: CASSLGGGYGYTF. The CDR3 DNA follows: TGTGCCAGCAGCTTGGGGGGTGGCTATGGCTACACCTTC.

The CDR3 coding sequence is TGCGCCAGCAGCTTCGCAGGATACGAGCAGTACTTC. Amino acid sequence: CASSFAGYEQYF. J is TRBJ2-7 and V is TRBV5-1; no definite D call. Between the trimmed V and J ends, which lost 2 bases and 4 bases, there was a span of 7 bases. Per germline, CDR1 SGHRS and CDR2 YFSETQ. This CDR3 has 12 residues.

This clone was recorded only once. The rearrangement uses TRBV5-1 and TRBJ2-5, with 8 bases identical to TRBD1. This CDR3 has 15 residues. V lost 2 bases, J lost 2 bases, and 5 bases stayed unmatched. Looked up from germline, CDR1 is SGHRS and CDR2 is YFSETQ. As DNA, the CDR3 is TGCGCCAGCAGCTTTGGGACAGGCGGTCAAGAGACCCAGTACTTC. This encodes CASSFGTGGQETQYF.

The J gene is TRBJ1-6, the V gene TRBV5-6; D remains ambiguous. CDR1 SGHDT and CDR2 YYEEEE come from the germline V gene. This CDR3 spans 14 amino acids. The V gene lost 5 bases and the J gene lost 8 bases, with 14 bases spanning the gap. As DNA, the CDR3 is TGTGCCAGCAGTTCGTTGAGGGAACATTCACCCCTCCACTTT. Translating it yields CASSSLREHSPLHF.

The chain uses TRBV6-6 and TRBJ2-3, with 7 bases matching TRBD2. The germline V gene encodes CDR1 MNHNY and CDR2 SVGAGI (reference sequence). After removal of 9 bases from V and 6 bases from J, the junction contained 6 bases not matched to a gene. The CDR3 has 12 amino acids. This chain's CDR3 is CASWGGTDTQYF. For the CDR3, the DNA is TGTGCCAGTTGGGGGGGGACGGATACGCAGTATTTT.

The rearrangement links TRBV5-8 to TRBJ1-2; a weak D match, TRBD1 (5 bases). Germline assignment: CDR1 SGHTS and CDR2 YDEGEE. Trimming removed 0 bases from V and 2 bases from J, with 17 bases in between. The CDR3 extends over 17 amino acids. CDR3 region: CASSLVSGGVYNYGYTF. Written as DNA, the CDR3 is TGTGCCAGCAGCTTGGTTAGCGGAGGGGTATACAACTATGGCTACACCTTC.

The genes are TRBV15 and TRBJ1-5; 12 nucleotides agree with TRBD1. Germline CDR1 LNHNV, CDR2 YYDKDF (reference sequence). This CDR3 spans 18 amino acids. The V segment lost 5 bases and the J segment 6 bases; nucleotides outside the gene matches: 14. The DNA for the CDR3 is TGTGCCACCAGCCCTCGTCCCGGGACAGGGGGCGCGAGTCAGCCCCAGCATTTT. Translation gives CATSPRPGTGGASQPQHF.

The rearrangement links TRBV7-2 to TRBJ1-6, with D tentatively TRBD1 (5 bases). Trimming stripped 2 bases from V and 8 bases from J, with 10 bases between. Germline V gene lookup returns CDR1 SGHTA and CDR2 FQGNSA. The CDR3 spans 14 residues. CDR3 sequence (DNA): TGTGCCAGCAGCTTAAGAGGGGCTGATTCACCCCTCCACTTT. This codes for CASSLRGADSPLHF.

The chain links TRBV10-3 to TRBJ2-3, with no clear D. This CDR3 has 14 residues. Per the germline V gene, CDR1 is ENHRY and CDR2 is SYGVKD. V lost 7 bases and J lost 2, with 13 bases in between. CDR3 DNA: TGTGCCATCAAGGGCAGTTTCAACACAGATACGCAGTATTTT. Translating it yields CAIKGSFNTDTQYF.

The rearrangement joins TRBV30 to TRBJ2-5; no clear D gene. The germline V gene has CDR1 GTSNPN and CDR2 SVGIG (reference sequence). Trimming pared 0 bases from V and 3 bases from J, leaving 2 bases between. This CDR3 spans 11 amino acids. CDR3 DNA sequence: TGTGCCTGGAGTGTCAAAGAGACCCAGTACTTC. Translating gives CAWSVKETQYF.

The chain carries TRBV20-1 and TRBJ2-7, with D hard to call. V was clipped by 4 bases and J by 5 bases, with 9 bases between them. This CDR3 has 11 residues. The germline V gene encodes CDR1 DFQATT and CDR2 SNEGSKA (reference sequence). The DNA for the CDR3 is TGCAGTGCTAAATACGGAGACGAGCAGTACTTC. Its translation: CSAKYGDEQYF.

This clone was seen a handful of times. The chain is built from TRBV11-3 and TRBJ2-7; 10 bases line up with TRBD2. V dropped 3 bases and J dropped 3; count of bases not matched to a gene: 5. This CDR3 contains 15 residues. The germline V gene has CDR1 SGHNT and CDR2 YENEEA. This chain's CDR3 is CASSLASGSIYEQYF. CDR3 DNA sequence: TGTGCCAGCAGCTTGGCTAGCGGGAGCATCTACGAGCAGTACTTC.

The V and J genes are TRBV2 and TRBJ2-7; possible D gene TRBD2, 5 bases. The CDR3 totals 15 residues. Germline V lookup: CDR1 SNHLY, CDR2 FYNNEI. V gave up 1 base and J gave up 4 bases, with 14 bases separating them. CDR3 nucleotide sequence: TGTGCCAGCAGTGAAGGAGGGAGCGCAAAATACGAGCAGTACTTC. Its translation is CASSEGGSAKYEQYF.

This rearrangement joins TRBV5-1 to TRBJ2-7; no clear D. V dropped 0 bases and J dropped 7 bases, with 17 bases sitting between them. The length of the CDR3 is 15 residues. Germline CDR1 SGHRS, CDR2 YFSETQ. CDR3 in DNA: TGCGCCAGCAGCTTGGTGGGTGGAACCTTGGGGGAGCAGTACTTC. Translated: CASSLVGGTLGEQYF. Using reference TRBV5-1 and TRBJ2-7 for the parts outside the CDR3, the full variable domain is KAGVTQTPRYLIKTRGQQVTLSCSPISGHRSVSWYQQTPGQGLQFLFEYFSETQRNKGNFPGRFSGRQFSNSRSEMNVSTLELGDSALYLCASSLVGGTLGEQYFGPGTRLTVT.

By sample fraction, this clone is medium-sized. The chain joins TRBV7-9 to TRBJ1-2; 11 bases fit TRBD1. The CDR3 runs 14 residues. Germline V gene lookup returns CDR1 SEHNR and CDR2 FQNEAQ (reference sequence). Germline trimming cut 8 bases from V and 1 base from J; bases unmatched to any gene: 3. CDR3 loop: CASSGTGGNYGYTF. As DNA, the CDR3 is TGTGCCAGCTCTGGGACAGGGGGTAACTATGGCTACACCTTC. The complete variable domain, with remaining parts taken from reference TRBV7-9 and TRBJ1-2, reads DTGVSQNPRHKITKRGQNVTFRCDPISEHNRLYWYRQTLGQGPEFLTYFQNEAQLEKSRLLSDRFSAERPKGSFSTLEIQRTEQGDSAMYLCASSGTGGNYGYTFGSGTRLTVV.

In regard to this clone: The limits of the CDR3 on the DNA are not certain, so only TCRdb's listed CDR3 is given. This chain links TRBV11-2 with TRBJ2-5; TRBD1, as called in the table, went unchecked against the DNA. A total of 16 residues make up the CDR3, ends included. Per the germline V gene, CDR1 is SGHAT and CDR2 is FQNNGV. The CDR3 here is CASSFFGPGISETQYF.